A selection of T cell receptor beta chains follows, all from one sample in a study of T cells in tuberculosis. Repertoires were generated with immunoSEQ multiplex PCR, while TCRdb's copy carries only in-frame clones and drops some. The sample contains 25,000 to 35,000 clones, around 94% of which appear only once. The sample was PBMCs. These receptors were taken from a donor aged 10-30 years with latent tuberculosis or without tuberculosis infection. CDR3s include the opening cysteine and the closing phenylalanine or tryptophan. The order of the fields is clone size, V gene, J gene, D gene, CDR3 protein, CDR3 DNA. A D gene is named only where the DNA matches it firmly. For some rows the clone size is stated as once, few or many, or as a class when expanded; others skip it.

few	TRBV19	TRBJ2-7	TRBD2	CASSGSSGGTEQYF	TGTGCCAGTAGTGGGTCCTCGGGAGGAACCGAGCAGTACTTC
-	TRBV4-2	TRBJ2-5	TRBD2	CASSQGPLAAQETQYF	TGTGCCAGCAGCCAAGGCCCACTAGCGGCCCAAGAGACCCAGTACTTC
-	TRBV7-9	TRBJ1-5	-	CASSSLENQPQHF	TGTGCCAGCAGCTCTCTCGAGAATCAGCCCCAGCATTTT
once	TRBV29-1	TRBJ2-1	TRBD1	CSVVEGQGPNEQFF	TGCAGCGTTGTTGAAGGACAGGGGCCAAATGAGCAGTTCTTC
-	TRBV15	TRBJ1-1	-	CATSRDSVIMNTEAFF	TGTGCCACCAGCAGAGACAGTGTAATTATGAACACTGAAGCTTTCTTT
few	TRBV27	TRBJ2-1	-	CASSLRLDGNEQFF	TGTGCCAGCAGTTTAAGACTAGATGGCAATGAGCAGTTCTTC
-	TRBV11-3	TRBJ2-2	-	CASSLERGRLFF	TGTGCCAGCAGCTTAGAGAGGGGGAGGCTGTTTTTT
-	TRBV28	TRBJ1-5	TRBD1	CASSWRTGSNQPQHF	TGTGCCAGCAGTTGGCGGACAGGGAGCAATCAGCCCCAGCATTTT
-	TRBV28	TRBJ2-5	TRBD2	CASSPPGLADETQYF	TGTGCCAGCAGTCCTCCGGGACTAGCGGACGAGACCCAGTACTTC
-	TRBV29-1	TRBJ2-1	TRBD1	CSTPGTAYNEQFF	TGCAGCACCCCCGGGACAGCCTACAATGAGCAGTTCTTC
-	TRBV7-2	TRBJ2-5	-	CASSLTGLKTQYF	TGTGCCAGCAGCTTAACTGGGCTTAAGACCCAGTACTTC
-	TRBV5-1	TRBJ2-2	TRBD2	CASSPRTSGTGELFF	TGCGCCAGCAGTCCTCGGACTAGCGGTACCGGGGAGCTGTTTTTT
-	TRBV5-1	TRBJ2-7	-	CASSASDTLPYEQYF	TGCGCCAGCAGCGCTTCGGACACCTTACCCTACGAGCAGTACTTC
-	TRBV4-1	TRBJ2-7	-	CASSQDLASNRAYEQYF	TGCGCCAGCAGCCAAGATCTAGCCAGTAACAGGGCCTACGAGCAGTACTTC
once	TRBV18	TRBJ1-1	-	CASSATGTTEAFF	TGTGCCAGCTCAGCTACAGGGACCACTGAAGCTTTCTTT
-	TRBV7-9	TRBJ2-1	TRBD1	CASSLSGGDEQFF	TGTGCCAGCAGCTTATCAGGGGGCGATGAGCAGTTCTTC
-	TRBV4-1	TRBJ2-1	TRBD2	CASSQDWGAGVYNEQFF	TGCGCCAGCAGCCAAGATTGGGGCGCGGGAGTTTACAATGAGCAGTTCTTC
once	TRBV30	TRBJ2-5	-	CAWSVPGQETQYF	TGTGCCTGGAGTGTGCCGGGGCAAGAGACCCAGTACTTC
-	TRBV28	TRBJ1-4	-	CASSSPPVPNEKLFF	TGTGCCAGCAGTTCACCACCGGTACCTAATGAAAAACTGTTTTTT
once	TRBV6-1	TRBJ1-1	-	CASSETGFNTEAFF	TGTGCCAGCAGTGAGACGGGTTTTAACACTGAAGCTTTCTTT
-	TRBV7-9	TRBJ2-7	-	CASSFLPISYEQYF	TGTGCCAGCAGCTTCTTACCTATCTCCTACGAGCAGTACTTC
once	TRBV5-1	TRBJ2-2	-	CASSLDNPTGELFF	TGCGCCAGCAGCTTGGACAATCCGACCGGGGAGCTGTTTTTT
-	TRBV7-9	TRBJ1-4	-	CASSDSGLGSEKLFF	TGTGCCAGCAGCGACTCGGGACTCGGGAGCGAAAAACTGTTTTTT
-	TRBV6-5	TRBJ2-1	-	CASRPAGTGSNEQFF	TGTGCCAGCAGGCCGGCGGGAACGGGAAGTAATGAGCAGTTCTTC
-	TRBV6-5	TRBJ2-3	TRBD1	CASSYSTGRDTQYF	TGTGCCAGCAGTTACTCGACAGGGAGAGATACGCAGTATTTT
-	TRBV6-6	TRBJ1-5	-	CASDGGGLQPQHF	TGTGCCAGTGACGGGGGGGGGCTACAGCCCCAGCATTTT